This T cell receptor beta chain was retrieved from a study of naive and memory T cell subsets. Study-wide results and caveats: Possibly reflecting memory cells re-expressing CD45RA, a few larger clonotypes occurred in naive repertoires, especially CD8. There was no ground truth to check naive and memory subset results.

With regard to this clonotype: Antigen: not known.

Both TRBC1 and TRBC2 were covered by a beta constant-region primer of two equimolar oligonucleotides. The ligated cDNA underwent four PCR rounds using SP2 and nested alpha and beta constant-region primers. Using its own MiXCR run on the UMI-ligation and nested PCR reads, TCRdb lists one record per CDR3 protein. The repertoire holds approximately 150,000 distinct CDR3 sequences, with 22% as singletons. CDR3 length: 13 residues. Trimming cost V 0 bases and J 6 bases, with 11 bases left between them. In germline, CDR1 is GTSNPN, CDR2 SVGIG (reference sequence). This chain joins TRBV30 and TRBJ1-2; D gene uncertain. The origin of this receptor is a human donor in good health. The source material was naive CD4+ T cells from blood. The CDR3 coding sequence is TGTGCCTGGAGTGTAGAGAGGGCCAATGGCTACACCTTC. This codes for CAWSVERANGYTF.